Given below is one TCR beta chain in context. The antigen remains unidentified. CD45RO-negative, CCR7-positively selected cells formed the naive CD8 fraction, excluding terminally differentiated effector memory CD45RA+ cells. The assay ran at deep level. Per sorted-subset replicate PCR, input was roughly 220 ng DNA, representing about 29,000 T cell genomes. TCRdb's table, derived via immunoSEQ multiplex PCR, lists solely in-frame clones and lacks some. The table lists around 2.1 million clones, approximately 94% of them singletons. Germline CDR1 reads MNHEY; CDR2 reads SMNVEV (reference sequence). V was clipped by 8 bases and J by 6 bases, with 17 bases between them. The CDR3 covers 14 residues. This entry belongs to a study of shared clonotypes between healthy human individuals. About the research overall: Donor ages ranged 18 to 49 years: two women, a few men.

The study, taken as a whole, reports: Of the naive CD4 clonotypes, roughly 5.5% were shared across a handful of donors.

The source material was naive CD8+ T cells from PBMCs. The source of this sequence is a young man in good health. Some clones in this sample may be carry-over from other donors' samples. The chain recombines TRBV27 with TRBJ1-5, with D perhaps TRBD1 (5 bases). The CDR3 protein is CASRAVGGSQPQHF. CDR3 nucleotide sequence: TGTGCCAGCCGCGCTGTGGGGGGTAGTCAGCCCCAGCATTTT.